This TCR beta chain appears in the sequencing data of a study of blood T cell repertoires in COVID-19. Here immunoSEQ multiplex PCR was the method, and the copy in TCRdb shows in-frame clones only, minus some. The sample carries some 200,000 clones, around 80% recorded once. Sequences were obtained from peripheral blood. The clonotype comes from a woman older than 75 with COVID-19, enrolled during active disease.

In DNA, the CDR3 is TGTGCCAGCAGTTACGAGACAGGGAACGGTGGCTACACCTTC. This translates into CASSYETGNGGYTF. This rearrangement joins TRBV6-5 to TRBJ1-2; 7 nucleotides agree with TRBD1. The CDR3 contains 14 residues. The germline V gene has CDR1 MNHEY and CDR2 SVGAGI. V gave up 2 bases and J gave up 7 bases; unmatched junction bases: 7.